The text below deals with one T cell receptor beta chain. This record belongs to a study of blood T cell repertoires in COVID-19. Generated by immunoSEQ multiplex PCR, the TCRdb table keeps only in-frame clones and is missing some. The repertoire holds fewer than 250,000 clones, around 84% seen once, with approximately 2.9% in the top ten. V lost 1 base, J lost 6 bases, and 12 bases lay in between. Germline V gives CDR1 MDHEN, CDR2 SYDVKM. The CDR3 is 14 amino acids. The sequenced sample was peripheral blood. This clonotype was obtained from a man aged 55 to 70 with acute or convalescent COVID-19. The chain joins TRBV28 to TRBJ2-5; perhaps TRBD1 as D (6 bases). The CDR3 sequence is CASSLFSQGKTQYF. The CDR3 region has the DNA TGTGCCAGCAGTTTATTCTCTCAGGGGAAGACCCAGTACTTC.